This record looks at one T cell receptor beta chain sequence and its context. No antigen is known for it. The sample is drawn from a study of T cell responses to AZD1222 COVID-19 vaccine. General observations from the study: The study reported that nearly half of spike-specific TCRs target unmutated variant regions.

Method: immunoSEQ multiplex PCR; TCRdb's copy keeps in-frame clones and lacks some. The repertoire holds 100,000 to 150,000 clones, with roughly 88% as singletons. The CDR3 contains 11 residues. Per germline, CDR1 SGHDT and CDR2 YYEEEE. Trimming stripped 0 bases from V and 5 bases from J, with 2 bases between. The clonotype was recovered from an adult who received the AZD1222 COVID-19 vaccine. The sequencing here drew on peripheral blood, taken 28 days after the second AZD1222 dose. The V call is TRBV5-6, the J call TRBJ1-1; D not resolved. CDR3 in DNA: TGTGCCAGCAGCTTGGATACTGAAGCTTTCTTT. Encoded protein: CASSLDTEAFF.